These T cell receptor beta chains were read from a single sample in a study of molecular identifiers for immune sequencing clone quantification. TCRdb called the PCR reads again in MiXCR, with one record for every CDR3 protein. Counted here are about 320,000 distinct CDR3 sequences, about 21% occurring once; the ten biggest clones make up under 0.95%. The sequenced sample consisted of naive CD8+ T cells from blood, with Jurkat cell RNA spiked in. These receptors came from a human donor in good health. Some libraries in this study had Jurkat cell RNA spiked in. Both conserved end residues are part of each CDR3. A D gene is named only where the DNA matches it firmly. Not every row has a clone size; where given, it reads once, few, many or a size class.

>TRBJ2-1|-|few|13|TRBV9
TGTGCCAGCAGCGAGACAGGCAACAATGAGCAGTTCTTC
CASSETGNNEQFF
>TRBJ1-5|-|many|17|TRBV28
TGTGCCAGCAGCTTGGGACGGCGAGTCTATAGCAATCAGCCCCAGCATTTT
CASSLGRRVYSNQPQHF
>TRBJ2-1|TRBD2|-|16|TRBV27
TGTGCCAGCAGTTTATATGCGGGAGTTGTTAACAATGAGCAGTTCTTC
CASSLYAGVVNNEQFF
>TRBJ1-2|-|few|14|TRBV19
TGTGCCAGTAGTACCCGGACAGCCAACTATGGCTACACCTTC
CASSTRTANYGYTF
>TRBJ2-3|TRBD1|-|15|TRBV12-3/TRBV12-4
TGTGCCAGCAGTCTACACAGGGGGAGGACAGATACGCAGTATTTT
CASSLHRGRTDTQYF
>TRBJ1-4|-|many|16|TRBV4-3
TGCGCCAGCAGCCAAGATTTTGGAGGGACTAATGAAAAACTGTTTTTT
CASSQDFGGTNEKLFF
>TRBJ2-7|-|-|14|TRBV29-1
TGCAGCGTAGTACCTGGACACGTCTTCTACGAGCAGTACTTC
CSVVPGHVFYEQYF
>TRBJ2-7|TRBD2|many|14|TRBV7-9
TGTGCCAGCAGCCCGCGACTAGCGCCCTACGAGCAGTACTTC
CASSPRLAPYEQYF
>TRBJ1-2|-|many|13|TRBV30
TGTGCCTGGTACGACCCAGCTAACTATGGCTACACCTTC
CAWYDPANYGYTF
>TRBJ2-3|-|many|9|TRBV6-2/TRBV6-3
TGTGCCAACGTAGATACGCAGTATTTT
CANVDTQYF
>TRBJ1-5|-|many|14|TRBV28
TGTGCCAGCAGTTTAGAGGGGCTGAATCAGCCCCAGCATTTT
CASSLEGLNQPQHF
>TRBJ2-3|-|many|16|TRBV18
TGTGCCAGCTCACCAGGAGGGGACGCGAATTCAGATACGCAGTATTTT
CASSPGGDANSDTQYF
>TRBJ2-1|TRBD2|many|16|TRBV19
TGTGCCAGTAGTACCAGGACTAGCGGGAGGGACGATGAGCAGTTCTTC
CASSTRTSGRDDEQFF
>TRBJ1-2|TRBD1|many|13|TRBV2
TGTGCCAGCAGTGGGACAGGGACGTATGGCTACACCTTC
CASSGTGTYGYTF
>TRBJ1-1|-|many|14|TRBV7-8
TGTGCCAGCAGCTCCGTTGGGCTTGGCACTGAAGCTTTCTTT
CASSSVGLGTEAFF
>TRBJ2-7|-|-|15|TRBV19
TGTGCCAGTAGTTATACAGTGTTTGGTCCCTACGAGCAGTACTTC
CASSYTVFGPYEQYF